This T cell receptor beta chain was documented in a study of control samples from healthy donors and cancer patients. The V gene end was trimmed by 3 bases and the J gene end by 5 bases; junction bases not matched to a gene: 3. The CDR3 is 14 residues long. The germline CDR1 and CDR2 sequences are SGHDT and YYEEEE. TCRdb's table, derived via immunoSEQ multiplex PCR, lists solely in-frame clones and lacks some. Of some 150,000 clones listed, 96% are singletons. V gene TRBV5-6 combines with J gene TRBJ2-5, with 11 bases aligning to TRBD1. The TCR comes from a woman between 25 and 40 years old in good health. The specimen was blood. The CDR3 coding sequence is TGTGCCAGCAGCTCCAGGACAGGGGGCGAGACCCAGTACTTC. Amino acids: CASSSRTGGETQYF.